Listed below are T cell receptor beta chains from one sample, sequenced in a study of OX40 agonist ivuxolimab in advanced cancers. This table comes from immunoSEQ multiplex PCR, and its TCRdb copy is limited to in-frame clones, with some not included. Here the sample spans around 70,000 clones, roughly 89% being singletons. Sequenced material: CD4+ or CD8+ T cells sorted from blood, taken in a trial of the OX40 agonist ivuxolimab. The receptor set was obtained from an adult with an advanced solid tumor such as melanoma, head and neck, liver or kidney cancer. The CDR3 runs from the conserved cysteine through the conserved F or W. D genes are given only for firm matches. Only part of the rows carry a size: once, few, many, or a class if the clone is expanded.

clone_size: NA
d_call: TRBD1
j_call: TRBJ1-2
v_call: TRBV19
cdr3_nt: TGTGCCAGTAGCAGGAGGACAGGGCAGTTTTATGGCTACACCTTC
cdr3_aa: CASSRRTGQFYGYTF

clone_size: NA
d_call: NA
j_call: TRBJ1-1
v_call: TRBV11-3
cdr3_nt: TGTGCCAGCAGCAGCACAGGGATTGAAGCTTTCTTT
cdr3_aa: CASSSTGIEAFF

clone_size: NA
d_call: TRBD1
j_call: TRBJ1-2
v_call: TRBV5-1
cdr3_nt: TGCGCCAGCAGCTTGGGTGCGGGGACAGCTATAAGCGGCTACACCTTC
cdr3_aa: CASSLGAGTAISGYTF

clone_size: NA
d_call: NA
j_call: TRBJ2-5
v_call: TRBV6-5
cdr3_nt: TGTGCCAGCAGCAGACGACTAGTATCTCAAGAGACCCAGTACTTC
cdr3_aa: CASSRRLVSQETQYF

clone_size: NA
d_call: NA
j_call: TRBJ2-7
v_call: TRBV7-8
cdr3_nt: TGTGCCAGCAGCCGTTCGGGGGATCAGTACGAGCAGTACTTC
cdr3_aa: CASSRSGDQYEQYF

clone_size: NA
d_call: NA
j_call: TRBJ1-1
v_call: TRBV4-2
cdr3_nt: TGTGCCAGCAGCCAAGTACTGGGCAAGAACACTGAAGCTTTCTTT
cdr3_aa: CASSQVLGKNTEAFF

clone_size: NA
d_call: NA
j_call: TRBJ2-1
v_call: TRBV7-3
cdr3_nt: TGTGCCAGCAGCTTACAGGGGCGAGAGTACAATGAGCAGTTCTTC
cdr3_aa: CASSLQGREYNEQFF

clone_size: NA
d_call: NA
j_call: TRBJ2-3
v_call: TRBV29-1
cdr3_nt: TGCAGCGTTGATGGGAGTTCGAGCACAGATACGCAGTATTTT
cdr3_aa: CSVDGSSSTDTQYF

clone_size: NA
d_call: NA
j_call: TRBJ2-7
v_call: TRBV6-5
cdr3_nt: TGTGCCAGCAGTTACCCCGGGACCCTCGCCTACGAGCAGTACTTC
cdr3_aa: CASSYPGTLAYEQYF

clone_size: few
d_call: TRBD1
j_call: TRBJ1-6
v_call: TRBV7-9
cdr3_nt: TGTGCCAGCAGCCGGACAGGGGAATTGAATTCACCCCTCCACTTT
cdr3_aa: CASSRTGELNSPLHF

clone_size: NA
d_call: NA
j_call: TRBJ1-5
v_call: TRBV5-3
cdr3_nt: TGTGCCAGAAGCTTGGGGGGAGGGCGTCAGCCCCAGCATTTT
cdr3_aa: CARSLGGGRQPQHF

clone_size: NA
d_call: NA
j_call: TRBJ1-1
v_call: TRBV4-2
cdr3_nt: TGTGCCAGCAGCCAAGCCCGCACAACACTAGAAGCTTTCTTT
cdr3_aa: CASSQARTTLEAFF

clone_size: NA
d_call: NA
j_call: TRBJ2-5
v_call: TRBV5-1
cdr3_nt: TGCGCCAGCAGCTCCCAAGAGACCCAGTACTTC
cdr3_aa: CASSSQETQYF

clone_size: NA
d_call: NA
j_call: TRBJ1-2
v_call: TRBV2
cdr3_nt: TGTGCCAGCAGTAGAGGGCAGGCAAAAGGCTACACCTTC
cdr3_aa: CASSRGQAKGYTF

clone_size: NA
d_call: NA
j_call: TRBJ2-1
v_call: TRBV15
cdr3_nt: TGTGCCACCAGCAGACAAGGGATCCATGAGCAGTTCTTC
cdr3_aa: CATSRQGIHEQFF

clone_size: NA
d_call: NA
j_call: TRBJ2-3
v_call: TRBV19
cdr3_nt: TGTGCCAGCGTTGATCGTCCCACAGATACGCAGTATTTT
cdr3_aa: CASVDRPTDTQYF

clone_size: NA
d_call: TRBD2
j_call: TRBJ2-1
v_call: TRBV5-1
cdr3_nt: TGCGCCAGCGCAGAACTAGCGCAATACAATGAGCAGTTCTTC
cdr3_aa: CASAELAQYNEQFF

clone_size: NA
d_call: TRBD2
j_call: TRBJ2-7
v_call: TRBV18
cdr3_nt: TGTGCCAGCTCACCCCAGGGACTAGCGGGAGGATACGAGCAGTACTTC
cdr3_aa: CASSPQGLAGGYEQYF

clone_size: few
d_call: TRBD1
j_call: TRBJ2-7
v_call: TRBV7-2
cdr3_nt: TGTGCCAGCAGCCGAGACAGGGGCGAGCAGTACTTC
cdr3_aa: CASSRDRGEQYF

clone_size: once
d_call: NA
j_call: TRBJ2-7
v_call: TRBV29-1
cdr3_nt: TGCAGCGCCCGGGAGGGGGCAATCGACGAGCAGTACTTC
cdr3_aa: CSAREGAIDEQYF

clone_size: NA
d_call: NA
j_call: TRBJ1-3
v_call: TRBV7-9
cdr3_nt: TGTGCCAGCAGCTCCGCCGGACGGGTTAGAGGAAACACCATATATTTT
cdr3_aa: CASSSAGRVRGNTIYF

clone_size: NA
d_call: NA
j_call: TRBJ2-3
v_call: TRBV18
cdr3_nt: TGTGCCAGCTCACCAAAGTCCGCCGGGGATGGTACAGATACGCAGTATTTT
cdr3_aa: CASSPKSAGDGTDTQYF

clone_size: NA
d_call: TRBD2
j_call: TRBJ2-3
v_call: TRBV27
cdr3_nt: TGTGCCAGCAGTCGTAGCGGGAGGACAGATACGCAGTATTTT
cdr3_aa: CASSRSGRTDTQYF

clone_size: NA
d_call: NA
j_call: TRBJ1-2
v_call: TRBV20-1
cdr3_nt: TGCAGTGCTAGGACGGTATATGGCTACACCTTC
cdr3_aa: CSARTVYGYTF

clone_size: NA
d_call: TRBD2
j_call: TRBJ2-5
v_call: TRBV2
cdr3_nt: TGTGCCAGCCTTGGACTAGCGGGGTTTGAGACCCAGTACTTC
cdr3_aa: CASLGLAGFETQYF

clone_size: NA
d_call: NA
j_call: TRBJ2-1
v_call: TRBV29-1
cdr3_nt: TGCAGCGTTGTGGAGGGGCCCAGCTCCTACAATGAGCAGTTCTTC
cdr3_aa: CSVVEGPSSYNEQFF

clone_size: NA
d_call: NA
j_call: TRBJ1-1
v_call: TRBV6-5
cdr3_nt: TGTGCCAGCAGTGACGGATACACTGAAGCTTTCTTT
cdr3_aa: CASSDGYTEAFF

clone_size: NA
d_call: NA
j_call: TRBJ1-5
v_call: TRBV28
cdr3_nt: TGTGCCAGCAGTACTATAACGATCGGCAATCAGCCCCAGCATTTT
cdr3_aa: CASSTITIGNQPQHF

clone_size: NA
d_call: NA
j_call: TRBJ2-1
v_call: TRBV5-1
cdr3_nt: TGCGCCAGCAGCCCTCGGGCGAGCTCCTACAATGAGCAGTTCTTC
cdr3_aa: CASSPRASSYNEQFF

clone_size: NA
d_call: NA
j_call: TRBJ2-3
v_call: TRBV21-1
cdr3_nt: TGTGCCAGCAGCAACGGACTAGCGGGGGGGCACACAGATACGCAGTATTTT
cdr3_aa: CASSNGLAGGHTDTQYF

clone_size: NA
d_call: NA
j_call: TRBJ2-7
v_call: TRBV6-1
cdr3_nt: TGTGCCAGTAGTACACAGTCCTACGAGCAGTACTTC
cdr3_aa: CASSTQSYEQYF

clone_size: NA
d_call: NA
j_call: TRBJ2-1
v_call: TRBV7-9
cdr3_nt: TGTGCCAGCAGCTTCCTCGGGAGAGGGGGCTACAATGAGCAGTTCTTC
cdr3_aa: CASSFLGRGGYNEQFF

clone_size: NA
d_call: NA
j_call: TRBJ1-2
v_call: TRBV11-2
cdr3_nt: TGTGCCAGCAGCCCCTCGGGGGCAGGGGGCTACACCTTC
cdr3_aa: CASSPSGAGGYTF

clone_size: NA
d_call: TRBD1
j_call: TRBJ1-6
v_call: TRBV4-1
cdr3_nt: TGCGCCAGCAGCCTCCGGGACAGGGATTCACCCCTCCACTTT
cdr3_aa: CASSLRDRDSPLHF